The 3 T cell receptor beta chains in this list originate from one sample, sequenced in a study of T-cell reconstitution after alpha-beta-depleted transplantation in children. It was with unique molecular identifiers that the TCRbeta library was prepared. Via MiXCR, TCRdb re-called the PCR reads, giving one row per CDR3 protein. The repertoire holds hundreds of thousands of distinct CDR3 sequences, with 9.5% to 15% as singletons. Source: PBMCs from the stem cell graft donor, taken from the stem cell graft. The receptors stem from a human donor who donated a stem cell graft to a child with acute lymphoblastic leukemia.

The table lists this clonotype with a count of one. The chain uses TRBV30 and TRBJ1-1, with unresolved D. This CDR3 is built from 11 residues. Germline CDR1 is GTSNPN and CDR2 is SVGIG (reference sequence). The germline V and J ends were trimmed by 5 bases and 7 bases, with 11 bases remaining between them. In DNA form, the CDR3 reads TGTGCCTGGGTTGGGGTGTATGAAGCTTTCTTT. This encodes CAWVGVYEAFF.

CDR3 DNA: TGCGCCAGCCGAAGAGGGCTGGGGAGGGTCTATGGCTACACCTTC. Protein: CASRRGLGRVYGYTF. V is TRBV23-1 and J is TRBJ1-2; D gene uncertain. TRBV23-1 is an ORF, and what it does is uncertain. The CDR3 has 15 residues. V lost 8 bases, J lost 4 bases, and 20 bases lay in between.

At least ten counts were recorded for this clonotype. In DNA form, the CDR3 reads TGTGCCAGCAGTCCCAGGACAGGGGCAGAGACCCAGTACTTC. The encoded protein is CASSPRTGAETQYF. V usage is TRBV12-3 or TRBV12-4 and J usage is TRBJ2-5; 9 positions match TRBD1. The CDR3 totals 14 residues. J lost 4 bases, V lost 5 bases, and 5 bases had no gene match.